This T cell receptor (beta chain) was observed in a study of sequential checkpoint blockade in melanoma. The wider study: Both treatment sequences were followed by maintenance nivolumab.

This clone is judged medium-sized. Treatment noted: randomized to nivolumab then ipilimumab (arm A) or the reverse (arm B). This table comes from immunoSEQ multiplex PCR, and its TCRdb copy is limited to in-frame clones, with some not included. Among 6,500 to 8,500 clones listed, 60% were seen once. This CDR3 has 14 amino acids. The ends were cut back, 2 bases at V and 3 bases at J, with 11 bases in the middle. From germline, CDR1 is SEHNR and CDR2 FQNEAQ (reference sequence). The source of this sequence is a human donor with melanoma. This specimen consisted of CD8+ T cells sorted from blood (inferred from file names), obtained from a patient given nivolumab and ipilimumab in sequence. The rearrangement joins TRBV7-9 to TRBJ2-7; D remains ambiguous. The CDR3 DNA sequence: TGTGCCAGCAGCTTACCCTACCCATACTACGAGCAGTACTTC. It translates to CASSLPYPYYEQYF.